A single sample is the source of the 12 T cell receptor beta chains below, sequenced in a study of cytomegalovirus exposure and HLA in healthy donors. Clones were sequenced by immunoSEQ multiplex PCR, and TCRdb holds only the in-frame ones, with some missing. The sample includes over 75,000 clones, 85% of them seen just once. Sequencing used PBMCs. All receptors come from a man between 18 and 35 years old in good health and CMV-seropositive.

V gene TRBV28 combines with J gene TRBJ2-2, with D possibly TRBD2 on 7 matching bases. This CDR3 is built from 16 residues. V was clipped by 7 bases and J by 2 bases, with 17 bases between them. Germline CDR1 is MDHEN and CDR2 is SYDVKM. DNA of the CDR3: TGTGCCAGCATGGGGGAGGGGGAATTCAACACCGGGGAGCTGTTTTTT. Residues: CASMGEGEFNTGELFF. Combining the CDR3 with reference TRBV28 and TRBJ2-2 gives the whole variable domain DVKVTQSSRYLVKRTGEKVFLECVQDMDHENMFWYRQDPGLGLRLIYFSYDVKMKEKGDIPEGYSVSREKKERFSLILESASTNQTSMYLCASMGEGEFNTGELFFGEGSRLTVL.

CDR3 nucleotides: TGTGCCAGCAGTAAGTTAGAAGAGACCCAGTACTTC. Protein sequence: CASSKLEETQYF. This chain connects TRBV6-1 to TRBJ2-5; no definite D call. The CDR3 loop spans 12 amino acids. V was clipped by 5 bases and J by 3 bases, with 7 bases between them. Germline assignment: CDR1 MNHNS and CDR2 SASEGT.

CDR3 coding DNA: TGTGCCAGCAGCCGGACAGGGCGAGATCAGCCCCAGCATTTT. Translating gives CASSRTGRDQPQHF. The J gene is TRBJ1-5, the V gene TRBV6-1; TRBD1 matches 8 bases. V dropped 6 bases and J dropped 5; count of bases not matched to a gene: 6. Germline CDR1 and CDR2: MNHNS and SASEGT. The CDR3 runs 14 residues.

The chain couples TRBV7-3 to TRBJ2-3, with 9 bases matching TRBD2. Trimming cost V 2 bases and J 0 bases; bases outside gene matches: 3. The germline V gene has CDR1 SGHTA and CDR2 FQGTGA. The CDR3 has 16 amino acids. The CDR3 sequence: CASSLDLAGSTDTQYF. In DNA, the CDR3 is TGTGCCAGCAGCTTAGATCTAGCGGGAAGCACAGATACGCAGTATTTT.

The chain carries TRBV6-1 and TRBJ2-1, with a weak D call TRBD1 (5 bases). This CDR3 is 12 amino acids long. Germline V gene lookup returns CDR1 MNHNS and CDR2 SASEGT. Deletions cut 7 bases from V and 4 bases from J, with 8 bases between. The CDR3 DNA reads as TGTGCCAGCATTAGGGGATACAATGAGCAGTTCTTC. Amino acid sequence: CASIRGYNEQFF.

The chain joins TRBV7-3 to TRBJ2-3, with TRBD2 as a possible D gene (6 bases). CDR1 is SGHTA, CDR2 FQGTGA, per germline. The CDR3 has 15 amino acids. The V and J ends lost 1 base and 4 bases respectively, with 12 bases between them. CDR3 bases: TGTGCCAGCAGCTTAATGGCGGGATCGGCAGATACGCAGTATTTT. Its translation: CASSLMAGSADTQYF.

This clone was counted a single time. The gene calls are TRBV6-5 and TRBJ2-6; TRBD1 matches 7 bases. The germline V gene encodes CDR1 MNHEY and CDR2 SVGAGI. The CDR3 sequence is 14 residues long. V was clipped by 6 bases and J by 11 bases; unmatched bases: 10. CDR3: CASSPTTGMDVLTF. The CDR3, as DNA: TGTGCCAGCAGCCCTACGACAGGGATGGACGTCCTGACTTTC.

This clone was found a few times. The chain carries TRBV5-1 and TRBJ1-4; TRBD1 matches at 7 bases. The CDR3 is made up of 14 amino acids. Germline assignment: CDR1 SGHRS and CDR2 YFSETQ. V lost 6 bases and J lost 4; bases outside the gene matches: 6. CDR3: CASTPDRLNEKLFF. CDR3 nucleotides: TGCGCCAGCACTCCGGACAGGCTTAATGAAAAACTGTTTTTT.

The chain has TRBV6-1 and TRBJ1-5, with 7 bases aligning to TRBD1. CDR3 length: 11 residues. CDR1 is MNHNS, CDR2 SASEGT, per germline. V was pared by 6 bases and J by 14 bases, with 7 bases of the junction left unmatched. CDR3 amino acids: CASSSGQFEHF. The CDR3 DNA follows: TGTGCCAGCAGCTCGGGACAGTTTGAGCATTTT.

This clone appeared a single time. This chain connects TRBV10-3 to TRBJ2-3; D might be TRBD2 (6 bases). V lost 7 bases to trimming and J lost 2 bases, with 13 bases between them. This CDR3 has 14 residues. Germline-derived CDR1 and CDR2 are ENHRY and SYGVKD. This CDR3 is CAITGGNSTDTQYF. The CDR3 DNA is TGTGCCATCACCGGCGGGAACTCCACAGATACGCAGTATTTT.

The chain links TRBV9 to TRBJ2-2; the D gene is possibly TRBD2 (6 bases). CDR3 length: 14 amino acids. CDR1 and CDR2 from the germline V gene are SGDLS and YYNGEE. Trimming took off 0 bases at V and 6 bases at J, with 9 bases between the two ends. The DNA of the CDR3 is TGTGCCAGCAGCGTAGCGAGCGGGCCCGGGGAGCTGTTTTTT. Amino acids: CASSVASGPGELFF.

The gene calls are TRBV28 and TRBJ2-1, with D hard to call. V was pared by 3 bases and J by 0 bases, with 6 bases between. Germline V gene data show CDR1 as MDHEN and CDR2 as SYDVKM. The CDR3 covers 14 residues. For the CDR3, the DNA is TGTGCCAGCAGTTTTTGGAGCTCCTACAATGAGCAGTTCTTC. Amino acids: CASSFWSSYNEQFF. Full variable domain (remainder filled in from reference TRBV28 and TRBJ2-1): DVKVTQSSRYLVKRTGEKVFLECVQDMDHENMFWYRQDPGLGLRLIYFSYDVKMKEKGDIPEGYSVSREKKERFSLILESASTNQTSMYLCASSFWSSYNEQFFGPGTRLTVL.